The TCR beta chain under discussion was sequenced for a study of blood T cell repertoires in COVID-19. In the study overall: T cells, B-cell-depleted T cells, or PBMCs provided the cDNA or gDNA that served as material.

The table came from immunoSEQ multiplex PCR; TCRdb's copy has only in-frame clones and leaves some out. The sample consists of under 250,000 clones, approximately 84% of them appearing once. CDR3 length: 14 residues. CDR1 and CDR2 from the germline V gene are SEHNR and FQNEAQ (reference sequence). Losses at the gene ends were 4 bases for V and 11 bases for J; bases not matched to a gene: 5. Each participant's cohort was designated according to participant-reported clinical history. This TCR derives from a man aged 55 to 69 who had recovered from COVID-19. Sequences were obtained from PBMCs or T cells enriched from blood (not recorded which). V usage is TRBV7-9 and J usage is TRBJ1-4; 12 positions match TRBD1. CDR3 sequence reads: CASSSGQGADKLFF. The CDR3 DNA follows: TGTGCCAGCAGCTCGGGACAGGGGGCGGATAAACTGTTTTTT.